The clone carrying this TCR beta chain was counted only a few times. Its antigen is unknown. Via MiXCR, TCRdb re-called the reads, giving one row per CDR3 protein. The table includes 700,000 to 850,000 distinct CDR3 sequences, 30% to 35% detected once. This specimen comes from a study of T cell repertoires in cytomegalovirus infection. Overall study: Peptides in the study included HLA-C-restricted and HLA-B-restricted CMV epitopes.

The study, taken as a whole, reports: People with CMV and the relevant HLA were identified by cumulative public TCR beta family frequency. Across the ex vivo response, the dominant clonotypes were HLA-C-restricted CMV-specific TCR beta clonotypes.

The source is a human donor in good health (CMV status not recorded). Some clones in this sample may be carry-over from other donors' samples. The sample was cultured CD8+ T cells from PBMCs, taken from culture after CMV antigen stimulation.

The CDR3 loop reads CASSSWENGNSPLHF. The CDR3 DNA sequence: TGTGCCAGCAGCTCTTGGGAGAACGGTAATTCACCCCTCCACTTT. The rearrangement joins TRBV7-6 to TRBJ1-6; no firm D call. The germline CDR1 and CDR2 sequences are SGHVS and FNYEAQ. This CDR3 has 15 residues. With 4 bases removed from V and 6 bases from J, the gap between germline ends came to 13 bases.